These 2 T cell receptor beta chains share one sample of origin, sequenced in a study of blood T cell repertoires in COVID-19. Libraries were prepared by immunoSEQ multiplex PCR; TCRdb keeps only in-frame clonotypes and omits some of them. The sample includes about 360,000 clones, about 86% of them seen just once. Material: peripheral blood. These receptors were collected from a man in his thirties or forties with active or convalescent COVID-19.

The J gene is TRBJ1-1, the V gene TRBV19; the D is unclear. The V end lost 3 bases, the J end lost 5 bases, and 13 bases lay between the germline ends. From germline, CDR1 is LNHDA and CDR2 SQIVND (reference sequence). The CDR3 sequence is 14 residues long. CDR3 sequence: CASSMLGRWTEAFF. The CDR3 DNA is TGTGCCAGTAGTATGTTGGGGAGATGGACTGAAGCTTTCTTT.

This rearrangement joins TRBV28 to TRBJ2-7; TRBD1 agrees at 8 bases. V was clipped by 4 bases and J by 0 bases; unmatched bases: 5. The CDR3 spans 15 residues. Germline loops: CDR1 MDHEN, CDR2 SYDVKM. The CDR3: CASSSGTGYSYEQYF. DNA for the CDR3: TGTGCCAGCAGTTCCGGGACAGGATACTCCTACGAGCAGTACTTC.